This TCR beta chain was sequenced in a study of shared clonotypes between healthy human individuals. Comment on this clone: No antigen is known for it.

This table comes from immunoSEQ multiplex PCR, and its TCRdb copy is limited to in-frame clones, with some not included. The data hold 950,000 to 1,100,000 clones, with around four fifths observed a single time. Study-wide results and caveats: Naive CD4 clonotype sharing across four donors was about 5%.

The CDR3 is made up of 15 amino acids. CDR1 and CDR2 from the germline V gene are ENHRY and SYGVKD. Germline trimming cut 6 bases from V and 6 bases from J; bases unmatched to any gene: 10. The sequence came from a man aged 18 to 35 in good health. The chain carries TRBV10-3 and TRBJ1-4; 7 bases line up with TRBD1. Sequenced material: memory CD4+ T cells sorted from blood. As for subset: CD45RA-negative fraction. The CDR3 DNA is TGTGCCATCAGGAAATCCGGGACAGCCGATGAAAAACTGTTTTTT. Protein sequence: CAIRKSGTADEKLFF.